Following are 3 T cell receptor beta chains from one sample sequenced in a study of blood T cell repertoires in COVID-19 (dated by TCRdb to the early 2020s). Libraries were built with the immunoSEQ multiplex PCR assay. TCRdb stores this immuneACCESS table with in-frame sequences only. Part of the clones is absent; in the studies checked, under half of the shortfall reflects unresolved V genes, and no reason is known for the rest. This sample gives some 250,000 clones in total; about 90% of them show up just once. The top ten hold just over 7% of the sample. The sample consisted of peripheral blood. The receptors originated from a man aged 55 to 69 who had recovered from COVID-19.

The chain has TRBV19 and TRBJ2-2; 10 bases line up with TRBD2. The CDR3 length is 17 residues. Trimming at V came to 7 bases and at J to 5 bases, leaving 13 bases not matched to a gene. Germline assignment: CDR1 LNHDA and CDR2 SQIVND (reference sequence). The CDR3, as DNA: TGTGCCAGTAACCTAGGAGCGGGGGGGCCTCGGACCGGGGAGCTGTTTTTT. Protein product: CASNLGAGGPRTGELFF.

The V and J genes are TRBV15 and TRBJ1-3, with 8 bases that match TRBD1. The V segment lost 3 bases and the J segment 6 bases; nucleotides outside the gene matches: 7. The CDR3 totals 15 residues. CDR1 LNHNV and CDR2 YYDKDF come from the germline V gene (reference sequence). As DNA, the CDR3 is TGTGCCACCAGCAGCGGCAGGGGGCTTGTAAACACCATATATTTT. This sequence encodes CATSSGRGLVNTIYF.

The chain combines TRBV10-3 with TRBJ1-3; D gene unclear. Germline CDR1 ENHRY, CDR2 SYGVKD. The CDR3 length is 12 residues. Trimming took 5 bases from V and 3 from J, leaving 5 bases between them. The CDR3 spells CAISTSGNTIYF. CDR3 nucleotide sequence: TGTGCCATCAGTACAAGTGGAAACACCATATATTTT.